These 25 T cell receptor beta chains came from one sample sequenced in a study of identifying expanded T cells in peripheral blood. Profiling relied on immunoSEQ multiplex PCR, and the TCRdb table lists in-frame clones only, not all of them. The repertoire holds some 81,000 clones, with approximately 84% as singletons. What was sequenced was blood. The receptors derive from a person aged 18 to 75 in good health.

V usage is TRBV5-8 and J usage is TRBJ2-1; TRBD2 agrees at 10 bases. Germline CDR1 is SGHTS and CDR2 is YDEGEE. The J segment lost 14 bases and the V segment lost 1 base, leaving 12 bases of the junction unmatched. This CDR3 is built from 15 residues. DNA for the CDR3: TGTGCCAGCAGCTTGATTAGAGTGCTAGCGGGAGTAAAGTTCTTC. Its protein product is CASSLIRVLAGVKFF.

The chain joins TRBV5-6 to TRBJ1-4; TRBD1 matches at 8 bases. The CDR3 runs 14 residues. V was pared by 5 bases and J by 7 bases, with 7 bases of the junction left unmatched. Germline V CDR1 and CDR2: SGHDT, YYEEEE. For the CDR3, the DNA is TGTGCCAGCAGGCAATCAGGGGGCAGTGAAAAACTGTTTTTT. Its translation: CASRQSGGSEKLFF.

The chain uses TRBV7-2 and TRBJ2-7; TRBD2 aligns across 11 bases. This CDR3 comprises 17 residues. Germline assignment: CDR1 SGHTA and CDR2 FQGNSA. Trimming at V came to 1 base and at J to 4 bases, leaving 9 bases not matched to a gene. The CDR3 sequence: CASSLDWLAGGRYEQYF. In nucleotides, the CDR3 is TGTGCCAGCAGCTTAGATTGGCTAGCGGGAGGTCGATACGAGCAGTACTTC. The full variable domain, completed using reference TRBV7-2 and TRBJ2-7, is GAGVSQSPSNKVTEKGKDVELRCDPISGHTALYWYRQSLGQGLEFLIYFQGNSAPDKSGLPSDRFSAERTGGSVSTLTIQRTQQEDSAVYLCASSLDWLAGGRYEQYFGPGTRLTVT.

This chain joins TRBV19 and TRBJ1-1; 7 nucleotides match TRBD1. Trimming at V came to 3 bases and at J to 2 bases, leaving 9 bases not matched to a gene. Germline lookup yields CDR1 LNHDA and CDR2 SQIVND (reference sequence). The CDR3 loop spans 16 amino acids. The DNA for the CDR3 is TGTGCCAGTAGTATTTCAGGCAGGGGGACCAACACTGAAGCTTTCTTT. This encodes CASSISGRGTNTEAFF.

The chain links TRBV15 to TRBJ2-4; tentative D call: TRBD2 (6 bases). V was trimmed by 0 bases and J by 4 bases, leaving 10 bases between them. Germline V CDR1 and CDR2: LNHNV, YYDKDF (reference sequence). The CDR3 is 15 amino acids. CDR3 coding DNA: TGTGCCACCAGCAGAGAAGGCCGGGAGAAAAACATTCAGTACTTC. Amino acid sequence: CATSREGREKNIQYF.

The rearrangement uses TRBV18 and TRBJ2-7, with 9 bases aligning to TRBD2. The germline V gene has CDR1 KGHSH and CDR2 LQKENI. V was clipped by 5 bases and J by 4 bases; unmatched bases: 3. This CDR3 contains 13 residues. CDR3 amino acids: CASSVAGEYEQYF. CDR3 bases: TGTGCCAGCTCAGTAGCGGGAGAGTACGAGCAGTACTTC. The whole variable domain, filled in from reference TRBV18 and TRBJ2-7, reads NAGVMQNPRHLVRRRGQEARLRCSPMKGHSHVYWYRQLPEEGLKFMVYLQKENIIDESGMPKERFSAEFPKEGPSILRIQQVVRGDSAAYFCASSVAGEYEQYFGPGTRLTVT.

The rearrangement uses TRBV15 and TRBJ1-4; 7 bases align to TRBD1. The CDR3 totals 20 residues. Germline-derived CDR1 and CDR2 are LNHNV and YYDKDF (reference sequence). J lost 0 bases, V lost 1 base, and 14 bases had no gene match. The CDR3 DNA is TGTGCCACCAGCAGAGGTCGACAGGGAAGGGTTTTTGCAACTAATGAAAAACTGTTTTTT. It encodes CATSRGRQGRVFATNEKLFF.

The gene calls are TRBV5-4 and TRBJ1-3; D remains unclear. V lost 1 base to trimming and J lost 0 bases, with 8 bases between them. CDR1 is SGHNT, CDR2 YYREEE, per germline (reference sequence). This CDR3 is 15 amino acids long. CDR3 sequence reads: CASSLLTASGNTIYF. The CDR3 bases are TGTGCCAGCAGCTTGCTGACCGCCTCTGGAAACACCATATATTTT.

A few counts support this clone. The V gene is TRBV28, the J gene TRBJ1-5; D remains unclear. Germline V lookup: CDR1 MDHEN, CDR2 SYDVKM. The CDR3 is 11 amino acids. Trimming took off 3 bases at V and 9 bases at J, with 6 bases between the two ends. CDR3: CASSFSWPQHF. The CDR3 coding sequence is TGTGCCAGCAGTTTTAGCTGGCCCCAGCATTTT.

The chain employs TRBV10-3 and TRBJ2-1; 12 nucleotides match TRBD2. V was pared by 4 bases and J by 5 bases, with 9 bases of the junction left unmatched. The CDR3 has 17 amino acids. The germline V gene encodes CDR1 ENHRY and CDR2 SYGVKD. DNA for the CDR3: TGTGCCATCAGTGCGCGGACTAGCGGGGAAGGGGACAATGAGCAGTTCTTC. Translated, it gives CAISARTSGEGDNEQFF.

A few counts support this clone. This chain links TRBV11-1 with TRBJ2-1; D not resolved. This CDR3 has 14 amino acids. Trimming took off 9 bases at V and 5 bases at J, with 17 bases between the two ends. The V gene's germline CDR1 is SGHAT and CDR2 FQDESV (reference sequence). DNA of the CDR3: TGTGCCAGTGCCCCAAATGGGAACCACAATGAGCAGTTCTTC. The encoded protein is CASAPNGNHNEQFF.

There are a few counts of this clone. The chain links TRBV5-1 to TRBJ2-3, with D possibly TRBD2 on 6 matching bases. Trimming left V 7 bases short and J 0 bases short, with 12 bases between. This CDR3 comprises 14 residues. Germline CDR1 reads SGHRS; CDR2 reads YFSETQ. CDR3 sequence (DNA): TGCGCCAGCCGTTATAGCGGAAGCACAGATACGCAGTATTTT. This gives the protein CASRYSGSTDTQYF.

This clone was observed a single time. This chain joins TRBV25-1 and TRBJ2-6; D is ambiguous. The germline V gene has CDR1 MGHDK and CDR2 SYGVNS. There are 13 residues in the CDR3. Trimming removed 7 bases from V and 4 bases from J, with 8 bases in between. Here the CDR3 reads CASTRPGANVLTF. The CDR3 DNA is TGTGCCAGCACCCGGCCCGGGGCCAACGTCCTGACTTTC. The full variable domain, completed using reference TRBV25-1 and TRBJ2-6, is EADIYQTPRYLVIGTGKKITLECSQTMGHDKMYWYQQDPGMELHLIHYSYGVNSTEKGDLSSESTVSRIRTEHFPLTLESARPSHTSQYLCASTRPGANVLTFGAGSRLTVL.

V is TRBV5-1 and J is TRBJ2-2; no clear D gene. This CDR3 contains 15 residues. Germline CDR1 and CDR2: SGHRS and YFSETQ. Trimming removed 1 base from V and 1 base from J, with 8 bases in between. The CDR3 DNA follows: TGCGCCAGCAGCTTGAATAACCTGAACACCGGGGAGCTGTTTTTT. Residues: CASSLNNLNTGELFF.

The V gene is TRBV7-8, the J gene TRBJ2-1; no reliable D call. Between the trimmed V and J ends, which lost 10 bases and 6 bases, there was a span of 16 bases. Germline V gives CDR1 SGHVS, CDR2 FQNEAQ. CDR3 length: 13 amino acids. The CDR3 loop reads CATSRLGSNEQFF. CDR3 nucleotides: TGTGCCACCTCGCGGCTAGGAAGCAATGAGCAGTTCTTC.

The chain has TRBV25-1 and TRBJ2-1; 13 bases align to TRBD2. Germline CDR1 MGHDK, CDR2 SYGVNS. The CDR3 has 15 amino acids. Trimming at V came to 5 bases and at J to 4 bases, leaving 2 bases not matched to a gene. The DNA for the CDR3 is TGTGCCAGCAGTAGACTAGCGGGAGGATACAATGAGCAGTTCTTC. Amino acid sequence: CASSRLAGGYNEQFF.

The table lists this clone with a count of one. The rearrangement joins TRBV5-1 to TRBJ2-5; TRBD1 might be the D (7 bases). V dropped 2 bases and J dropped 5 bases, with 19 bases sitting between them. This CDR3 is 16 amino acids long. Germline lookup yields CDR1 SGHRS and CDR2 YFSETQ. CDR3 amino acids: CASSFTSGPGGETQYF. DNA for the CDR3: TGCGCCAGCAGCTTCACCTCCGGGCCAGGGGGGGAGACCCAGTACTTC.

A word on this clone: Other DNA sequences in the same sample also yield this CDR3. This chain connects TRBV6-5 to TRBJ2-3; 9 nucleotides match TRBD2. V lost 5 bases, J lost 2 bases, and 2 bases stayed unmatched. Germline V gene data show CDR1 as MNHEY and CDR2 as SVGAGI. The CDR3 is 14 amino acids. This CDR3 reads CASSPGLATDTQYF. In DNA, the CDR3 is TGTGCCAGCAGTCCGGGACTAGCCACAGATACGCAGTATTTT.

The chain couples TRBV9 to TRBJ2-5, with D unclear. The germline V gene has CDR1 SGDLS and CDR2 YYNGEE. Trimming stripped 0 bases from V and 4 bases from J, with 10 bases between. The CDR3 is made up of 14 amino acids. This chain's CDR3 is CASSVGHSVETQYF. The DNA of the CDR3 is TGTGCCAGCAGCGTAGGGCACTCAGTAGAGACCCAGTACTTC.

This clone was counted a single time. This CDR3 is CASSLGGQVDEQYF. The CDR3 bases are TGTGCCAGCAGCTTGGGGGGACAGGTCGACGAGCAGTACTTC. This sequence joins TRBV11-1 and TRBJ2-7, with 8 positions matching TRBD1. The CDR3 runs to 14 residues. The ends lost 3 bases at V and 5 bases at J; junction bases unmatched: 6. Germline V lookup: CDR1 SGHAT, CDR2 FQDESV (reference sequence).

CDR3 residues: CASSFQTGGPLPEKLFF. The CDR3 DNA follows: TGTGCCAGCAGCTTCCAGACAGGGGGCCCACTCCCCGAAAAACTGTTTTTT. The chain has TRBV7-9 and TRBJ1-4, with TRBD1 identical over 10 bases. Trimming removed 3 bases from V and 8 bases from J; junction bases left unmatched: 12. The CDR3 contains 17 residues. The germline gives CDR1 SEHNR, CDR2 FQNEAQ (reference sequence).

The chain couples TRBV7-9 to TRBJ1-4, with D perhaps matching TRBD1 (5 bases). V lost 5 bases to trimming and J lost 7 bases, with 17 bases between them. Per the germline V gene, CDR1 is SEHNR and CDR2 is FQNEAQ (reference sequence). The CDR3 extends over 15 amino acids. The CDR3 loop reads CASSLGGSVGEKLFF. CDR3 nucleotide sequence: TGTGCCAGCAGCCTTGGGGGATCCGTGGGTGAAAAACTGTTTTTT.

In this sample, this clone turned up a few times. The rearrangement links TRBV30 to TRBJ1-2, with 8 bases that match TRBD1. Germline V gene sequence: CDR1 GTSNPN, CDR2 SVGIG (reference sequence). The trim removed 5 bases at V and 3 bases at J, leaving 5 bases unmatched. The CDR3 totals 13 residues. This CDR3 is CAWDETGDYGYTF. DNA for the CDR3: TGTGCCTGGGACGAGACAGGGGACTATGGCTACACCTTC.

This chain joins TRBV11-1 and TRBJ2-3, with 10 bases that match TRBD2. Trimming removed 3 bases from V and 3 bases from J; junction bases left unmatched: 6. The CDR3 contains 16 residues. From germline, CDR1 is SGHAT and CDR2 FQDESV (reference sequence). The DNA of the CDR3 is TGTGCCAGCAGCTTTAGCGATAGCGGGAGGACAGATACGCAGTATTTT. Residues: CASSFSDSGRTDTQYF.

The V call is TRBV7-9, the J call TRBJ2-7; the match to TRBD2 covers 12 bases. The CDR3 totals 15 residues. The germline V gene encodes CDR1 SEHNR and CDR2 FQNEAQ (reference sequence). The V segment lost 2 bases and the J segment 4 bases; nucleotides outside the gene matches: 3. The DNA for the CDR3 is TGTGCCAGCAGCTTAATGGGGACTAGCGGGTACGAGCAGTACTTC. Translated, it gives CASSLMGTSGYEQYF.